The sequence of this TCR beta chain was determined in a study of preoperative IRX-2 immunotherapy in early breast cancer. Treatment denoted: preoperative locoregional IRX-2 cytokine immunotherapy. This phase Ib study tested locoregional IRX-2 cytokine immunotherapy given before surgery. Measured with immunoSEQ multiplex PCR; TCRdb has only the in-frame clones, and not every one. Of about 38,000 clones in the sample, 65% to 90% were seen once. CDR1 and CDR2 (germline): SGHAT, FQDESV (reference sequence). This CDR3 is 15 amino acids long. Between the trimmed V and J ends, which lost 3 bases and 4 bases, there was a span of 14 bases.

This TCR was sampled from a human donor with breast cancer. Sequences were derived from lymph node tissue, sampled after IRX-2 immunotherapy. The chain employs TRBV11-1 and TRBJ2-3, with D possibly TRBD1 on 6 matching bases. The DNA of the CDR3 is TGTGCCAGCAGCTTGCAGGGGCAGGTCGCAGATACGCAGTATTTT. Encoded protein: CASSLQGQVADTQYF. The variable domain in full, completed from reference TRBV11-1 and TRBJ2-3, reads EAEVAQSPRYKITEKSQAVAFWCDPISGHATLYWYRQILGQGPELLVQFQDESVVDDSQLPKDRFSAERLKGVDSTLKIQPAELGDSAMYLCASSLQGQVADTQYFGPGTRLTVL.